This T cell receptor (beta chain) was identified during a study of identical twins. It was template switching that added a universal primer site, and there were unique molecular identifiers on the cDNA. TCRdb reprocessed the 5' RACE reads with MiXCR, giving one entry per CDR3 protein. The sample contains some 710,000 distinct CDR3 sequences, over 5% of which appear only once. Study-level findings and limits: The models gave estimates that fell short of the out-of-frame TCR alpha sharing seen in monozygotic twins. Insertion counts were lower in abundant cord blood beta clonotypes, a trend that memory repertoires did not show.

A note on this clonotype: Its cognate antigen is unknown.

Sequenced sample: naive T cells sorted from blood. The sequence was collected from a young man in good health.

CDR3 nucleotide sequence: TGTGCCAGTAAACAGCATAGCAATCAGCCCCAGCATTTT. It is translated as CASKQHSNQPQHF. The V call is TRBV6-1, the J call TRBJ1-5; D remains unclear. This CDR3 region has 13 residues. Trimming shortened V by 9 bases and J by 0 bases, and 9 bases separated the two germline ends. Germline-derived CDR1 and CDR2 are MNHNS and SASEGT.